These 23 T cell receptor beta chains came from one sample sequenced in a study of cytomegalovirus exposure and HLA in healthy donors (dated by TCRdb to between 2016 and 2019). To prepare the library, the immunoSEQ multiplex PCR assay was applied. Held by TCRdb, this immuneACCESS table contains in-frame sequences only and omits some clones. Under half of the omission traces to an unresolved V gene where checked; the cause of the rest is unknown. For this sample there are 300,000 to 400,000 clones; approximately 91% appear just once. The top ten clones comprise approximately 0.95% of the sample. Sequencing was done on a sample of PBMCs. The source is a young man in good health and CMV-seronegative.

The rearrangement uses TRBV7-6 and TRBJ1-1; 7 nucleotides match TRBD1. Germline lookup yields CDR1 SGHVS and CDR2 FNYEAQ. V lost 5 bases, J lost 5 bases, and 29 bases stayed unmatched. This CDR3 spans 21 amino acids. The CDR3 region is CASSHRVEQGFTFSLRTEAFF. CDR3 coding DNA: TGTGCCAGCAGCCACCGCGTCGAACAGGGGTTTACCTTTAGTTTAAGGACTGAAGCTTTCTTT.

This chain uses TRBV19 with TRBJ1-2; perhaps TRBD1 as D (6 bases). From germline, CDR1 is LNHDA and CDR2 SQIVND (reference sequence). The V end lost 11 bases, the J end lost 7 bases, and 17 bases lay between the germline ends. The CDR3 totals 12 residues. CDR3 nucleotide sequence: TGTGCCGGACGGGACACTCGCCGTGGCTACACCTTC. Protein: CAGRDTRRGYTF.

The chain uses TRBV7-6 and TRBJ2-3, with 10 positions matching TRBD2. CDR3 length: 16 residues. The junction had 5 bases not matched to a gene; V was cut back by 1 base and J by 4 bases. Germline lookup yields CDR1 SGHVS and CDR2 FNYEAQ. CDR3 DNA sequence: TGTGCCAGCAGCTTAGGAATAGCGGGGGGCCCAGATACGCAGTATTTT. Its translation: CASSLGIAGGPDTQYF.

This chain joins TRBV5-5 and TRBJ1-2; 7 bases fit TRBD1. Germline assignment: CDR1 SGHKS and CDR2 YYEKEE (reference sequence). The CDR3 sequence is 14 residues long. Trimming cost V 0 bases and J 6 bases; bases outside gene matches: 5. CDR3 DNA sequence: TGTGCCAGCAGCTTGGCCGGGACAGCAAATGGCTACACCTTC. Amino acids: CASSLAGTANGYTF. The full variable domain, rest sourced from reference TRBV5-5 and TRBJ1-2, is DAGVTQSPTHLIKTRGQQVTLRCSPISGHKSVSWYQQVLGQGPQFIFQYYEKEERGRGNFPDRFSARQFPNYSSELNVNALLLGDSALYLCASSLAGTANGYTFGSGTRLTVV.

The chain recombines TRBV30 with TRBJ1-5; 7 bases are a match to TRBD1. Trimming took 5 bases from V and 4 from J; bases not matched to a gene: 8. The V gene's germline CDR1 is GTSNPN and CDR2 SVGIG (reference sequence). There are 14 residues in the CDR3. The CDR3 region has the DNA TGTGCCTGGGACAAGACAGGGATTAATCAGCCCCAGCATTTT. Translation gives CAWDKTGINQPQHF. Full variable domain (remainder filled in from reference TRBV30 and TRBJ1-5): SQTIHQWPATLVQPVGSPLSLECTVEGTSNPNLYWYRQAAGRGLQLLFYSVGIGQISSEVPQNLSASRPQDRQFILSSKKLLLSDSGFYLCAWDKTGINQPQHFGDGTRLSIL.

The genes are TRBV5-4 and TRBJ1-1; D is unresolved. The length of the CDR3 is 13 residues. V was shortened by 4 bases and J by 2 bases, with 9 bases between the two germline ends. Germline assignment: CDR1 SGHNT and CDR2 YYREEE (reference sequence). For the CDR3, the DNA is TGTGCCAGCAGCGTGGTCGGTAACACTGAAGCTTTCTTT. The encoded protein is CASSVVGNTEAFF.

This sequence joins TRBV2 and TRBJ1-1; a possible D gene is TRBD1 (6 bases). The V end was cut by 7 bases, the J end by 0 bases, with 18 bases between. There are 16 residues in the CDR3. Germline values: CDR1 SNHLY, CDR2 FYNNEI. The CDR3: CASTWGPHKMNTEAFF. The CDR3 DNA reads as TGTGCCAGCACTTGGGGGCCTCATAAAATGAACACTGAAGCTTTCTTT.

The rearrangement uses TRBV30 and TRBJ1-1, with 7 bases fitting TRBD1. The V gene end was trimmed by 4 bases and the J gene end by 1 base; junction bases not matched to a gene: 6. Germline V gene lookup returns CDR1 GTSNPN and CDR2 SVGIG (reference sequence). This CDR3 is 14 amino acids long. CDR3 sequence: CAWNSRTGNTEAFF. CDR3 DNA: TGTGCCTGGAACTCTCGGACAGGGAACACTGAAGCTTTCTTT.

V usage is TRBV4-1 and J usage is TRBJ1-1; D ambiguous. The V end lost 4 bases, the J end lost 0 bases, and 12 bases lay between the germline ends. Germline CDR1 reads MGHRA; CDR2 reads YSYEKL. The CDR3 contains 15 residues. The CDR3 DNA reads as TGCGCCAGCAGCCGAGTTGTAGCGCTGAACACTGAAGCTTTCTTT. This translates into CASSRVVALNTEAFF.

The CDR3 here is CASSLDGRTDGVSQHF. The DNA of the CDR3 is TGCGCCAGCAGCTTGGACGGGAGGACCGACGGGGTGTCCCAGCATTTT. The chain carries TRBV5-1 and TRBJ1-5; unclear D gene. Germline V CDR1 and CDR2: SGHRS, YFSETQ. V lost 0 bases to trimming and J lost 11 bases, with 21 bases between them. The CDR3 runs 16 residues.

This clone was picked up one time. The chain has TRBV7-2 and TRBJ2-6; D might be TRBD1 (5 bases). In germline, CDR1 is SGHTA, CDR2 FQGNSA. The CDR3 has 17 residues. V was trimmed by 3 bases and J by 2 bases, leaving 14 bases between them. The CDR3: CASSFPQGLAGANVLTF. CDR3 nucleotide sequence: TGTGCCAGCAGCTTCCCTCAGGGTTTAGCTGGGGCCAACGTCCTGACTTTC.

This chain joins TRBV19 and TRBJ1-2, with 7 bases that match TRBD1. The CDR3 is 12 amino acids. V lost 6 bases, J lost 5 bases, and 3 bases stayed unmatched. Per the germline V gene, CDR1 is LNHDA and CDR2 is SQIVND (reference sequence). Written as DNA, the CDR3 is TGTGCCAGTAGGACAGGGTGGTATGGCTACACCTTC. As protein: CASRTGWYGYTF.

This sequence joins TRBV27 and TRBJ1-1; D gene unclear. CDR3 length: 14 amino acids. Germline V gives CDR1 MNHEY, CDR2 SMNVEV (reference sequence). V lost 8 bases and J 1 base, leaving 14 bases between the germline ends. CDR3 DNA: TGTGCCAGCCCGACAATCGGCAGGAACACTGAAGCTTTCTTT. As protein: CASPTIGRNTEAFF.

The CDR3 coding sequence is TGCGCCAGCAGCTTGGCCTCGGGGGGACTTAGCTCCTACAATGAGCAGTTCTTC. It translates to CASSLASGGLSSYNEQFF. This chain connects TRBV5-1 to TRBJ2-1; 7 nucleotides agree with TRBD2. Germline lookup yields CDR1 SGHRS and CDR2 YFSETQ. The CDR3 is 18 residues long. V was pared by 0 bases and J by 0 bases, with 9 bases of the junction left unmatched.

CDR3 in amino acids: CASSQGQEGDTEAFF. CDR3 coding DNA: TGCGCCAGCAGCCAAGGCCAAGAGGGAGACACTGAAGCTTTCTTT. This sequence joins TRBV4-1 and TRBJ1-1, with D hard to call. Germline loops: CDR1 MGHRA, CDR2 YSYEKL. Trimming left V 1 base short and J 3 bases short, with 12 bases between. This CDR3 has 15 residues.

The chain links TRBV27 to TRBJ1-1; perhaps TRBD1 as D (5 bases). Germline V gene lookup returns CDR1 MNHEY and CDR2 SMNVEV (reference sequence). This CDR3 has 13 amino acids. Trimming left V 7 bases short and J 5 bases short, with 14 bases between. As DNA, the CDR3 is TGTGCCAGCACTATGGAAAGGGGTACTGAAGCTTTCTTT. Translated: CASTMERGTEAFF.

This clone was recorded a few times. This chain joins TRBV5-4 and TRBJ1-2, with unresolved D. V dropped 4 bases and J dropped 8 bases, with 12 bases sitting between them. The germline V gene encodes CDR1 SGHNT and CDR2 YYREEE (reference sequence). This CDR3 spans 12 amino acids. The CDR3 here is CASSLDGRGYTF. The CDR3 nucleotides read TGTGCCAGCAGCCTGGATGGGCGAGGCTACACCTTC.

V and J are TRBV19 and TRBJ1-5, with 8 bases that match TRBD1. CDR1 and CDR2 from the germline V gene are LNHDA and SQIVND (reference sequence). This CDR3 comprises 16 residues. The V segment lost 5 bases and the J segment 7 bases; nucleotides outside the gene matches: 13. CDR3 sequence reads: CASSPTRDRPAQPQHF. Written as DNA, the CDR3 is TGTGCCAGTAGTCCGACCCGGGACAGGCCCGCGCAGCCCCAGCATTTT. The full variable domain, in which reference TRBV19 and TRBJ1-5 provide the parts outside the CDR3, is DGGITQSPKYLFRKEGQNVTLSCEQNLNHDAMYWYRQDPGQGLRLIYYSQIVNDFQKGDIAEGYSVSREKKESFPLTVTSAQKNPTAFYLCASSPTRDRPAQPQHFGDGTRLSIL.

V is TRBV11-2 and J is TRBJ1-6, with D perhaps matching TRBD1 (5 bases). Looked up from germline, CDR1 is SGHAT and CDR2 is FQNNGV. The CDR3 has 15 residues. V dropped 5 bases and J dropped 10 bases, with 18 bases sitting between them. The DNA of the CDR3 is TGTGCCAGCAGCAGAAGCGGGGACCGACAATCACCCCTCCACTTT. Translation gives CASSRSGDRQSPLHF.

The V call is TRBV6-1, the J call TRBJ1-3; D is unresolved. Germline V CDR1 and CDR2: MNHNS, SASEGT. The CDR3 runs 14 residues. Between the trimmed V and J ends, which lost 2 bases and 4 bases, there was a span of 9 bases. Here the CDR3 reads CASSERGTGNTIYF. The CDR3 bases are TGTGCCAGCAGTGAACGAGGAACCGGAAACACCATATATTTT.

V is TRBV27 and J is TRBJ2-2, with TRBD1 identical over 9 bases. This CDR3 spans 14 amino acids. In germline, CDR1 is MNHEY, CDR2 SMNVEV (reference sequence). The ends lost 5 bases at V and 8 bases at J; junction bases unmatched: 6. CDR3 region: CASSPGTGTGELFF. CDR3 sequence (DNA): TGTGCCAGCAGTCCCGGGACAGGGACGGGGGAGCTGTTTTTT.

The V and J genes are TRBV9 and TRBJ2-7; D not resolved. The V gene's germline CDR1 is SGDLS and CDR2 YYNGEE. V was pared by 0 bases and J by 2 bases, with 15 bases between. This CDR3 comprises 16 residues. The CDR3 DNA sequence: TGTGCCAGCAGCGTAGATGCCGGGTATGGAGCCTACGAGCAGTACTTC. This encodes CASSVDAGYGAYEQYF.

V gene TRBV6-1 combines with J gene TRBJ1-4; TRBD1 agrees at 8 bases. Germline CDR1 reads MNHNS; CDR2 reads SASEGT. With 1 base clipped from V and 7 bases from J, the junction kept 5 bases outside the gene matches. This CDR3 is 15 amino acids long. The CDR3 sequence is CASSEGTGMREKLFF. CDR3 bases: TGTGCCAGCAGTGAAGGGACAGGGATGCGTGAAAAACTGTTTTTT.